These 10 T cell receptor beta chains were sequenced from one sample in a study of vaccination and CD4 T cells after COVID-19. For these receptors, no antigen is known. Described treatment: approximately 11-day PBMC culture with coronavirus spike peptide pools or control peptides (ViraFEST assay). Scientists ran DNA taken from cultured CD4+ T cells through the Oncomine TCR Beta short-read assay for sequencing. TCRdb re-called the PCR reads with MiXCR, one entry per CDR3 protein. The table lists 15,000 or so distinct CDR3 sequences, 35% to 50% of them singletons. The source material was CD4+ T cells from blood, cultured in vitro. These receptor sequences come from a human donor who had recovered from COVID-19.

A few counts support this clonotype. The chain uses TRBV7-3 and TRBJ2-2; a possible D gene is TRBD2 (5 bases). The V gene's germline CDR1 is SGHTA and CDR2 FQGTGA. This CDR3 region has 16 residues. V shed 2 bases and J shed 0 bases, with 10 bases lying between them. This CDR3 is CASSLLALPNTGELFF. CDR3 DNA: TGTGCCAGCAGCTTACTAGCCCTCCCGAACACCGGGGAGCTGTTTTTT.

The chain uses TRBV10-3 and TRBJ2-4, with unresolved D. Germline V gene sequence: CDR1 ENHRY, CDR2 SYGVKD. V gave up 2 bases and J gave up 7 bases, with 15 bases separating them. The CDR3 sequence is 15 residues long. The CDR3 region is CAISEGKAYGNIQYF. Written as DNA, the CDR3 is TGTGCCATCAGTGAGGGGAAGGCGTACGGTAACATTCAGTACTTC.

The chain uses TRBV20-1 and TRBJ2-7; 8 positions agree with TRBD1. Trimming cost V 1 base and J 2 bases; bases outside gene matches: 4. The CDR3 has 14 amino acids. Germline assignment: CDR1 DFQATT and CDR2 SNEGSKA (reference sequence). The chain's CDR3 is CSARGTGRPYEQYF. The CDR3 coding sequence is TGCAGTGCTAGAGGGACAGGGAGACCCTACGAGCAGTACTTC.

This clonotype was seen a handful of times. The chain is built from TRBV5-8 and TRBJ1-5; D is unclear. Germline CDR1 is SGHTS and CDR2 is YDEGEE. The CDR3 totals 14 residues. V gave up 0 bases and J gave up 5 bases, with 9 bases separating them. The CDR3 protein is CASSLDSRDQPQHF. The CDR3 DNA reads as TGTGCCAGCAGCTTGGACAGCAGAGATCAGCCCCAGCATTTT.

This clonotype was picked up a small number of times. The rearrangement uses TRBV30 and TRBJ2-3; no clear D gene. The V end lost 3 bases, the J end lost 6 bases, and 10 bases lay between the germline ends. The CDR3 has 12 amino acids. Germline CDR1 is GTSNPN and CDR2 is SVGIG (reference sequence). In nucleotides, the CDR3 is TGTGCCTGGAGGAAGATATCGGATACGCAGTATTTT. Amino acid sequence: CAWRKISDTQYF.

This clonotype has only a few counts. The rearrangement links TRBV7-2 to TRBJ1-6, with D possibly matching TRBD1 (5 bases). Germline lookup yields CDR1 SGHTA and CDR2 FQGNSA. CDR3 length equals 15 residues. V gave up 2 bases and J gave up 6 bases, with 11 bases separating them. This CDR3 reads CASSLRGRVNSPLHF. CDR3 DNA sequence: TGTGCCAGCAGCTTAAGAGGCAGGGTTAATTCACCCCTCCACTTT.

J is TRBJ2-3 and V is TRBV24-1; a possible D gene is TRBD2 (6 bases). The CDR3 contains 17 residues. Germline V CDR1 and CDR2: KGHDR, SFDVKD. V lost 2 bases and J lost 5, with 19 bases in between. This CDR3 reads CATSDWDSGAKGDTQYF. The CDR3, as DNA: TGTGCCACCAGTGATTGGGACTCCGGGGCGAAGGGAGATACGCAGTATTTT.

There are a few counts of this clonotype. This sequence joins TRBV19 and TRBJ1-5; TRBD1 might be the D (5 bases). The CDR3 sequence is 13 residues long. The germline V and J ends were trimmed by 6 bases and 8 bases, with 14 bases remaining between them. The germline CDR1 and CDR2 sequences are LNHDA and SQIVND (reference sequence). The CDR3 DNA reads TGTGCCAGTAGCAGGGATGCCCGGGAGCCCCAGCATTTT. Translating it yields CASSRDAREPQHF.

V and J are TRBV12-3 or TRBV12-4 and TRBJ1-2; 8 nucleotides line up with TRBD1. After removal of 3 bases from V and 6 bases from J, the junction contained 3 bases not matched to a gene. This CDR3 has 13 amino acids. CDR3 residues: CASSFPGGNGYTF. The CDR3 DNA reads TGTGCCAGCAGTTTCCCAGGGGGCAATGGCTACACCTTC.

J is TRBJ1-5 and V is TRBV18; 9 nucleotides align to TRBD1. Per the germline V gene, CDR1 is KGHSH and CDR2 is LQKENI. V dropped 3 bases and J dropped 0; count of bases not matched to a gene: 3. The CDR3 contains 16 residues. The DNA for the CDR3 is TGTGCCAGCTCACCCGGGACAGGGATTAGCAATCAGCCCCAGCATTTT. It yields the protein CASSPGTGISNQPQHF.